Presented here are 10 T cell receptor beta chains from one specimen sequenced in a study of cytomegalovirus exposure and HLA in healthy donors. This PCR relied on a set of 60 Vbeta primers and 13 Jbeta primers. The assay was immunoSEQ multiplex PCR, and TCRdb's table has in-frame clones only and misses some. The sample comprises around 200,000 clones, 75% to 85% of which are singletons, and around 3.5% rests with the top ten. Sequences were obtained from PBMCs. The receptors were gathered from a woman aged 55-70 years in good health and CMV-seropositive.

The chain joins TRBV27 to TRBJ2-7, with 9 bases lining up with TRBD2. From germline, CDR1 is MNHEY and CDR2 SMNVEV (reference sequence). The junction had 9 bases not matched to a gene; V was cut back by 0 bases and J by 6 bases. The length of the CDR3 is 16 residues. CDR3 DNA: TGTGCCAGCAGTTTATCCACCCAGGGCGGGAGGGCCGAGCAGTACTTC. This encodes CASSLSTQGGRAEQYF.

The chain couples TRBV6-1 to TRBJ1-2; 7 bases agree with TRBD1. The CDR3 consists of 14 residues. The germline V gene encodes CDR1 MNHNS and CDR2 SASEGT. V lost 6 bases and J lost 3; bases outside the gene matches: 7. CDR3 sequence: CASRLTGTDYGYTF. CDR3 coding DNA: TGTGCCAGCAGGTTGACCGGGACAGACTATGGCTACACCTTC.

The V and J genes are TRBV2 and TRBJ1-5; the match to TRBD1 covers 8 bases. Trimming at V came to 4 bases and at J to 1 base, leaving 3 bases not matched to a gene. The CDR3 has 15 amino acids. Germline V CDR1 and CDR2: SNHLY, FYNNEI. The CDR3 region is CASSVNRGSNQPQHF. DNA for the CDR3: TGTGCCAGCAGTGTGAACAGGGGGAGCAATCAGCCCCAGCATTTT.

The chain couples TRBV7-2 to TRBJ2-7; 10 bases align to TRBD1. The CDR3 is made up of 15 amino acids. Trimming removed 4 bases from V and 3 bases from J; junction bases left unmatched: 6. Germline CDR1 is SGHTA and CDR2 is FQGNSA. DNA for the CDR3: TGTGCCAGCAGCTCCCCGACAGGGGGCCACTACGAGCAGTACTTC. Its protein is CASSSPTGGHYEQYF. Together with reference TRBV7-2 and TRBJ2-7, the CDR3 gives the full variable domain: GAGVSQSPSNKVTEKGKDVELRCDPISGHTALYWYRQSLGQGLEFLIYFQGNSAPDKSGLPSDRFSAERTGGSVSTLTIQRTQQEDSAVYLCASSSPTGGHYEQYFGPGTRLTVT.

V and J are TRBV9 and TRBJ1-1; a weak D match, TRBD1 (6 bases). The V gene's germline CDR1 is SGDLS and CDR2 YYNGEE. CDR3 length equals 16 residues. V gave up 4 bases and J gave up 6 bases, with 22 bases separating them. The CDR3 region is CASSQGRGRGGSEAFF. In nucleotides, the CDR3 is TGTGCCAGCAGCCAAGGGAGGGGCAGGGGAGGATCTGAAGCTTTCTTT.

This clone appeared once. The genes are TRBV11-2 and TRBJ2-1, with D unclear. Germline lookup yields CDR1 SGHAT and CDR2 FQNNGV. The ends were cut back, 2 bases at V and 8 bases at J, with 4 bases in the middle. This CDR3 comprises 11 residues. CDR3 sequence (DNA): TGTGCCAGCAGCTTATTCGATGAGCAGTTCTTC. It translates to CASSLFDEQFF. Using reference TRBV11-2 and TRBJ2-1 for the parts outside the CDR3, the full variable domain is EAGVAQSPRYKIIEKRQSVAFWCNPISGHATLYWYQQILGQGPKLLIQFQNNGVVDDSQLPKDRFSAERLKGVDSTLKIQPAKLEDSAVYLCASSLFDEQFFGPGTRLTVL.

The chain joins TRBV2 to TRBJ2-5, with 11 nucleotides matching TRBD2. Per germline, CDR1 SNHLY and CDR2 FYNNEI. The CDR3 sequence is 15 residues long. Unmatched junction bases numbered 6, after V lost 4 bases and J lost 5 bases. The DNA for the CDR3 is TGTGCCAGCAGTGCGATTAGCGGGGGGGCGGAGACCCAGTACTTC. Translated: CASSAISGGAETQYF.

Comment on this clone: Other DNA sequences in this specimen translate into the identical CDR3. The gene calls are TRBV5-1 and TRBJ1-1; a weak D match, TRBD1 (6 bases). V lost 2 bases and J 3 bases, leaving 8 bases between the germline ends. The CDR3 sequence is 13 residues long. Germline V gene lookup returns CDR1 SGHRS and CDR2 YFSETQ. The CDR3 protein is CASSFKGDTEAFF. In nucleotides, the CDR3 is TGCGCCAGCAGCTTCAAGGGGGACACTGAAGCTTTCTTT.

The chain has TRBV18 and TRBJ2-7, with TRBD1 matching over 8 bases. CDR1 and CDR2 (germline): KGHSH, LQKENI. The V segment lost 4 bases and the J segment 6 bases; nucleotides outside the gene matches: 5. This CDR3 is 13 amino acids long. The CDR3 DNA reads as TGTGCCAGCTCACTAGGACAGGGTGGCGAGCAGTACTTC. Translation: CASSLGQGGEQYF. The variable domain in full, completed from reference TRBV18 and TRBJ2-7, reads NAGVMQNPRHLVRRRGQEARLRCSPMKGHSHVYWYRQLPEEGLKFMVYLQKENIIDESGMPKERFSAEFPKEGPSILRIQQVVRGDSAAYFCASSLGQGGEQYFGPGTRLTVT.

This clone was counted between two and nine times. The chain carries TRBV4-2 and TRBJ2-2; 9 nucleotides match TRBD2. The junction had 9 bases not matched to a gene; V was cut back by 6 bases and J by 1 base. CDR1 and CDR2 from the germline V gene are LGHNA and YNFKEQ. The length of the CDR3 is 17 residues. The CDR3 DNA reads TGTGCCAGCAGACATCATGCGGGGGGGCTGAACACCGGGGAGCTGTTTTTT. As protein: CASRHHAGGLNTGELFF.